This TCR beta chain was profiled in a study of cytomegalovirus exposure and HLA in healthy donors (dated by TCRdb to 2016 to 2017). For the study in its entirety: In an earlier analysis of fewer than 750 of the donors, about 270 Gb of sequence data and some 120 million unique TCR beta sequences from 150 million to 200 million T cells were reported. An early release that covered 640 HLA-typed donors contained 300 to 350 gigabases of sequencing data and 80 million or so unique TCR sequences. Of the approximately 400 genotyped donors, more than 75% were placed in the genetic ancestry cluster associated with self-reported Caucasian donors. The aim of the study was to test whether cataloging public T cell receptors could identify signatures of past pathogen exposure. The study used immunosequencing to profile the T cell repertoires of about 670 subjects and linked those repertoires to cytomegalovirus serostatus. In addition to the first cohort of 666 subjects, a separate validation cohort of under 150 different subjects was used. To predict cytomegalovirus infection status, the study combined high-throughput TCR immunosequencing, statistical association of individual TCRs with disease status, and machine learning. To study patterns of TCR occurrence, a later analysis re-analyzed previously published TCR beta repertoires from 500 to 850 donors and added high-resolution HLA genotyping. In the later analysis, no new phenotypic data were used to find candidate immune exposures; instead, reliance was placed on TCR beta sequences and their occurrence across donors. In an earlier analysis of 587 of the donors, high-throughput TCR beta sequencing was used to judge whether each TCR beta V gene segment behaved as functional or pseudogenic. Donor age, sex, ethnicity and CMV serostatus were compiled together with the repertoire data. Genome-wide SNP genotypes for about 65% of the roughly 700 donors were used in a later genetic analysis, which treated that subset as a discovery cohort. Every discovery cohort repertoire had been produced on one sequencing platform. Class I and class II HLA loci were covered by the typing at four-digit resolution. Typing coverage varied by locus: 629-630 donors for A, B, C, DRB1 and DQB1; approximately 560 for DQA1; more than 600 for DPA1; about 450 for DPB1. Because of strong linkage in the cohort, five DR-DQ haplotypes were treated as single units for association and clustering. Among approximately 370 genotyped donors of the cohort, an average of approximately 240,000 unique TCR beta nucleotide sequences was sequenced per donor, of which approximately 18% were non-productive.

Here is what the overall study found, with its caveats: Because the 87-base-pair reads could not distinguish some IMGT-functional V segments, including TRBV6-2 and TRBV6-3, those segments were excluded. When HLA alleles, especially DR and DQ, strongly co-occurred, attributing TCR associations to individual alleles was difficult. In the study, around 160 TCR beta chains were listed as associated with cytomegalovirus. Because counts were too low, roughly 18 rarely observed V segments, including chromosome 9 orphons, were left out of the earlier analysis of 587 of the donors. V-gene and J-gene trimming of TCR beta chains was associated with a missense DCLRE1C variant in a later genetic analysis, and the association was replicated in an independent cohort. In a later analysis, the rate of TCR association differed among HLA loci, with DRB1 alleles having the most associated TCRs and HLA-C alleles having the fewest. A later analysis associated about 17,000 TCR beta sequences with specific HLA alleles at a false discovery rate of 0.05. Several of the top co-occurrence clusters appeared to be linked to parvovirus B19, influenza, CMV and Epstein-Barr virus, according to a later analysis. Broadly in line with IMGT annotations, most TCR beta V segments showed up in productive rearrangements about 87% or about 30% of the time in an earlier analysis of some 590 of the donors. Across donors, most TCR sequences were observed very rarely, whereas some public TCRs were present in many individuals. A group of highly shared sequence variants was considered likely to be a technical artifact of the sequencing pipeline. Three of the identified cytomegalovirus-associated TCR beta chains were confirmed in vitro to be specific for cytomegalovirus antigens. In this cohort, only TCR beta chains were sequenced, and detectable features were limited by the absence of alpha or paired-chain data. In a later analysis, HLA-associated TCR beta chains were found to be more clonally expanded and to have lower generation probabilities than equally common non-associated chains. Because HLA typing was unavailable for some donors at each locus, only the typed subset was used in association tests. Correlated functional status among segregating V segments might be attributable to linkage disequilibrium, but an unknown experimental factor could not be ruled out. A further reported finding was that TCR beta sequences accurately predicted the HLA-A and HLA-B alleles for most subjects in the first cohort. The classifier was reported to diagnose cytomegalovirus status with high specificity and sensitivity in both the original and validation cohorts. Compared with the roughly 600-donor mean, donors in an Asian-associated ancestry cluster had fewer N-insertions in productive TCRs, according to a later genetic analysis. A later analysis found that most CMV-associated TCR beta chains appeared HLA-restricted, with HLA associations seemingly driven largely by CMV exposure. The presence/absence analyses assumed that sequencing depth was roughly uniform across donors, and that assumption may not be true. According to the authors, the approach could potentially be generalized to other disease states and immunological phenotypes. For the cohort, immune exposure information was limited to CMV serostatus.

The method was the immunoSEQ multiplex PCR assay. For the multiplex PCR, a mixture combining 60 forward primers for TCR Vbeta segments and 13 reverse primers for TCR Jbeta segments was used. The CDR3 region of rearranged TCR beta genes was amplified from genomic DNA with a multiplex PCR assay. The Illumina HiSeq System was used to sequence the amplified TCR beta libraries as 87-base-pair reads. The published analysis was carried out like this. Across the 670 or so repertoires, a later analysis counted approximately 83 million unique TCR beta chains, roughly 11 million of which were shared by at least two donors. Raw reads were error-corrected and collapsed into unique sequences by a nearest-neighbor algorithm in which closely related sequences were merged to remove PCR and sequencing errors. V, D and J gene segments were assigned by aligning CDR3 sequences to IMGT reference sequences. For a sequence to be retained, a match of at least six nucleotides to both a V gene segment and a J gene segment was required. A rearrangement was called productive if the CDR3 had no stop codons and remained in frame with V and J, and every other rearrangement was called non-productive. Following IMGT convention, CDR3 was defined as the stretch from the second conserved V-encoded cysteine up to the conserved J-encoded phenylalanine. In an earlier analysis of more than 550 of the donors, sequences lacking an unambiguous match to a single V gene segment were excluded. An earlier analysis of a few hundred of the donors called V segments functional above 56.7% productive rearrangements and segregating when the between-donor standard deviation exceeded 5%. A statistical classification framework was developed to diagnose cytomegalovirus status using the catalog of TCR beta chain sequences. A later analysis assigned V and J genes by comparing TCR nucleotide sequences with IMGT/GENE-DB human TR gene sequences. Using the TCRdist pipeline, a later analysis assigned CDR3 sequences along with most-parsimonious VDJ recombination scenarios. In a later analysis, each TCR beta chain was defined by its CDR3 amino acid sequence together with its V-gene family, and reads lacking a unique V-gene family were excluded. A later analysis removed several hundred highly shared, low-generation-probability nucleotide sequences to deal with suspected cross-contamination and a sequencing artifact. In a later analysis, a clonal expansion index was calculated for each public chain from normalized within-repertoire ranks of inferred template counts. Generation probabilities in a later analysis came from a VDJ recombination model fitted to out-of-frame rearrangements, and those results were checked against IGoR. A later analysis scored TCR-TCR, TCR-HLA and TCR-CMV co-occurrence with hypergeometric tests, applying a repertoire-size bias correction to TCR pairs. In a later analysis, false discovery rates were estimated by permuting HLA or CMV assignments 20 times. In a later analysis, co-occurring TCRs were grouped using DBSCAN, with TCRdist sequence similarity added in when clustering inside HLA-allele-positive subsets. Co-occurrence clustering excluded repertoires with fewer than 30,000 or more than 120,000 public chains, plus five with anomalous nucleotide sharing. The immuneACCESS repertoire file appears here via TCRdb, limited to in-frame rearrangements. These files lack a portion of the clones; in checked studies, under half of the deficit traces to unresolved V genes, and the cause of the others is not known. V, J and clone size are taken as reported in that table, and D and trimming were inferred from the DNA itself. The sample has around 130,000 clones on record, roughly four fifths of them singletons. The ten largest clonotypes hold 5.5% to 7% of the sample.

The cohort consisted of 666 healthy bone marrow donors. At the time of sampling, every cohort member was nominally healthy, though immune exposures that went unrecorded were likely present. The donor tested CMV seropositive and was one of the 289 seropositive cohort members. A peripheral blood sample was collected from each donor, and TCR beta sequencing was performed on peripheral blood mononuclear cells. Genomic DNA extraction from the blood cell samples was performed with the Qiagen DNeasy Blood Extraction Kit. Only one count was recorded for this clone. This clone's antigen is unknown. The record has no base qualities; no much larger clone is one base away. The germline V gene encodes CDR1 MNHEY and CDR2 SVGAGI. Taken from cysteine to phenylalanine, the CDR3 has 14 residues. Only the CDR3 DNA is retained, 42 bases long and in frame from the first base.

The chain links TRBV6-5 with TRBJ2-5, with 10 central nucleotides matching TRBD1. Gene TRBJ2-7 matches the end of the DNA better, so the J call may be wrong. Sequencing used PBMCs. This receptor was identified in a woman aged 35 to 49 in good health and CMV-seropositive. The nucleotide sequence reads TGTGCCAGCAATCCGGGACAGGGGATCTACGAGCAGTACTTC. This encodes CASNPGQGIYEQYF.